This passage covers 27 T cell receptor beta chains from one sample sequenced in a study of cytomegalovirus exposure and HLA in healthy donors. PCR involved 60 Vbeta and 13 Jbeta primers. Measured with immunoSEQ multiplex PCR; TCRdb has only the in-frame clones, and not every one. The sample yields about 160,000 clones, 80% seen once. The sequenced material came from PBMCs. The receptors were gathered from a young man in good health and CMV-seronegative.

The chain combines TRBV9 with TRBJ2-1; 7 bases line up with TRBD2. Germline CDR1 is SGDLS and CDR2 is YYNGEE. V lost 2 bases and J lost 5; bases outside the gene matches: 7. This CDR3 comprises 15 residues. In DNA form, the CDR3 reads TGTGCCAGCAGCGTCGGAAGCGGGGCTAACAATGAGCAGTTCTTC. Translated: CASSVGSGANNEQFF.

Comment on this clone: The junction differs from germline at one of its ends, possibly a read error. The chain has TRBV27 and TRBJ1-3; tentative D call: TRBD1 (6 bases). CDR3 size: 14 residues. The germline V gene has CDR1 MNHEY and CDR2 SMNVEV (reference sequence). CDR3 loop: CANSFRGTGNTIYF. The CDR3 DNA reads as TGTGCCAACAGTTTCAGGGGAACCGGAAACACCATATATTTT.

The chain employs TRBV10-3 and TRBJ1-2; D not resolved. Trimming took off 3 bases at V and 1 base at J, with 12 bases between the two ends. The V gene's germline CDR1 is ENHRY and CDR2 SYGVKD. This CDR3 contains 15 residues. DNA of the CDR3: TGTGCCATCAGTGATGGGCAGCTCCTTAACTATGGCTACACCTTC. Translating gives CAISDGQLLNYGYTF.

This clone was seen a handful of times. For the CDR3, the DNA is TGTGCCAGTAGCGGGACAGGACTCAATGAAAAACTGTTTTTT. Translated, it gives CASSGTGLNEKLFF. The chain is built from TRBV19 and TRBJ1-4, with 8 bases identical to TRBD1. This CDR3 region has 14 residues. J was trimmed by 5 bases and V by 6 bases; bases with no gene match: 5. Germline values: CDR1 LNHDA, CDR2 SQIVND (reference sequence).

V is TRBV7-3 and J is TRBJ2-5; 9 nucleotides line up with TRBD1. Germline CDR1 SGHTA, CDR2 FQGTGA. The length of the CDR3 is 15 residues. Trimming cost V 4 bases and J 1 base; bases outside gene matches: 4. CDR3 in DNA: TGTGCCAGCAGCTCGGGGACAGGGATCCAAGAGACCCAGTACTTC. Translating it yields CASSSGTGIQETQYF.

The chain is built from TRBV10-2 and TRBJ1-4, with D perhaps TRBD1 (5 bases). Trimming took 3 bases from V and 10 from J, leaving 15 bases between them. The CDR3 runs to 14 residues. Germline-derived CDR1 and CDR2 are WSHSY and SAAADI. The CDR3 spells CASSEGQGFGKLFF. The CDR3 DNA sequence: TGCGCCAGCAGTGAAGGGCAGGGATTCGGAAAACTGTTTTTT.

The chain has TRBV9 and TRBJ2-4; maybe TRBD2 (6 bases). The V gene's germline CDR1 is SGDLS and CDR2 YYNGEE. The CDR3 length is 13 residues. Trimming cost V 0 bases and J 6 bases, with 7 bases left between them. CDR3 bases: TGTGCCAGCAGCGTAGGGGGAGGAAACATTCAGTACTTC. This gives the protein CASSVGGGNIQYF.

The J gene is TRBJ1-2, the V gene TRBV28, with D tentatively TRBD1 (6 bases). The CDR3 loop spans 14 amino acids. Germline V gene lookup returns CDR1 MDHEN and CDR2 SYDVKM. Trimming stripped 2 bases from V and 4 bases from J, with 11 bases between. The CDR3 sequence: CASSLSGDIYGYTF. For the CDR3, the DNA is TGTGCCAGCAGTTTAAGTGGGGACATCTATGGCTACACCTTC.

This chain uses TRBV6-4 with TRBJ2-1; maybe TRBD2 (6 bases). V was cut by 0 bases and J by 7 bases, with 16 bases left in between. Germline CDR1 reads MRHNA; CDR2 reads SNTAGT. The CDR3 consists of 16 residues. CDR3 region: CASSDSGTGARNEQFF. The DNA of the CDR3 is TGTGCCAGCAGTGACTCGGGGACGGGAGCGCGGAATGAGCAGTTCTTC.

The genes are TRBV6-5 and TRBJ1-1, with D possibly matching TRBD1 (5 bases). The germline V gene encodes CDR1 MNHEY and CDR2 SVGAGI. The germline V and J ends were trimmed by 2 bases and 1 base, with 8 bases remaining between them. There are 14 residues in the CDR3. Here the CDR3 reads CASSYTQGNTEAFF. CDR3 nucleotides: TGTGCCAGCAGTTACACCCAGGGGAACACTGAAGCTTTCTTT.

The chain's CDR3 is CASSRRSLRMYNEQFF. The CDR3 region has the DNA TGCGCCAGCAGCCGAAGAAGTTTGAGGATGTACAATGAGCAGTTCTTC. The chain has TRBV4-1 and TRBJ2-1; D call uncertain. Germline CDR1 reads MGHRA; CDR2 reads YSYEKL. The CDR3 consists of 16 residues. With 4 bases removed from V and 4 bases from J, the gap between germline ends came to 17 bases.

The chain joins TRBV30 to TRBJ1-3; a possible D gene is TRBD1 (6 bases). The CDR3 has 20 amino acids. The germline V and J ends were trimmed by 0 bases and 1 base, with 25 bases remaining between them. The germline CDR1 and CDR2 sequences are GTSNPN and SVGIG (reference sequence). The DNA of the CDR3 is TGTGCCTGGAGTGTACTTTGGGGAGGGGGTCCCATGGGGTCTGGAAACACCATATATTTT. It yields the protein CAWSVLWGGGPMGSGNTIYF.

J is TRBJ1-4 and V is TRBV30, with a possible D match to TRBD1 (5 bases). The V gene's germline CDR1 is GTSNPN and CDR2 SVGIG (reference sequence). The CDR3 sequence is 11 residues long. With 2 bases removed from V and 12 bases from J, the gap between germline ends came to 10 bases. CDR3 sequence: CAWSLLTELFF. The DNA of the CDR3 is TGTGCCTGGAGTTTGCTGACAGAACTGTTTTTT.

The V gene is TRBV6-6, the J gene TRBJ2-5; 15 bases are a match to TRBD2. V gave up 8 bases and J gave up 5 bases; unmatched junction bases: 3. This CDR3 contains 14 residues. Germline lookup yields CDR1 MNHNY and CDR2 SVGAGI (reference sequence). The CDR3 DNA reads as TGTGCCAGCGTCGGACTAGCGGGAGGGGAGACCCAGTACTTC. This gives the protein CASVGLAGGETQYF.

The J gene is TRBJ1-1, the V gene TRBV7-2; perhaps TRBD1 as D (6 bases). The V end was cut by 2 bases, the J end by 7 bases, with 14 bases between. The CDR3 consists of 14 residues. Germline-derived CDR1 and CDR2 are SGHTA and FQGNSA. This chain's CDR3 is CASSLFGGQSEAFF. The DNA of the CDR3 is TGTGCCAGCAGCTTATTCGGAGGACAGAGTGAAGCTTTCTTT.

The chain carries TRBV6-1 and TRBJ2-5; 8 positions match TRBD1. The CDR3 length is 15 residues. Germline V lookup: CDR1 MNHNS, CDR2 SASEGT. V was pared by 4 bases and J by 4 bases, with 8 bases of the junction left unmatched. CDR3 DNA sequence: TGTGCCAGCAGTGTAGGTACAGGGGGTGGAGAGACCCAGTACTTC. It specifies CASSVGTGGGETQYF.

The chain has TRBV7-6 and TRBJ2-5, with D uncertain. V was pared by 4 bases and J by 2 bases, with 11 bases between. The CDR3 extends over 14 amino acids. Germline values: CDR1 SGHVS, CDR2 FNYEAQ. The CDR3 reads CASSSRRLQETQYF. CDR3 bases: TGTGCCAGCAGCTCAAGGAGATTACAAGAGACCCAGTACTTC.

The CDR3 DNA is TGTGCCAGCAGCGCCGGGACTAGCATATACAATGAGCAGTTCTTC. Translation gives CASSAGTSIYNEQFF. The J gene is TRBJ2-1, the V gene TRBV9, with 9 bases lining up with TRBD2. Germline CDR1 SGDLS, CDR2 YYNGEE. V shed 3 bases and J 4 bases; nucleotides not matched to a gene: 5. The CDR3 totals 15 residues. Looking up the rest from reference TRBV9 and TRBJ2-1 gives the full variable domain: DSGVTQTPKHLITATGQRVTLRCSPRSGDLSVYWYQQSLDQGLQFLIQYYNGEERAKGNILERFSAQQFPDLHSELNLSSLELGDSALYFCASSAGTSIYNEQFFGPGTRLTVL.

The chain uses TRBV9 and TRBJ1-4; D may be TRBD1 (6 bases). V was shortened by 3 bases and J by 0 bases, with 21 bases between the two germline ends. Germline V gene data show CDR1 as SGDLS and CDR2 as YYNGEE. The CDR3 has 19 residues. The CDR3 nucleotides are TGTGCCAGCAGCGGAGATTCCGGGACATGGGATGCAACTAATGAAAAACTGTTTTTT. Translation: CASSGDSGTWDATNEKLFF. Full variable domain (missing parts from reference TRBV9 and TRBJ1-4): DSGVTQTPKHLITATGQRVTLRCSPRSGDLSVYWYQQSLDQGLQFLIQYYNGEERAKGNILERFSAQQFPDLHSELNLSSLELGDSALYFCASSGDSGTWDATNEKLFFGSGTQLSVL.

The chain joins TRBV6-1 to TRBJ1-2; unclear D gene. The V end lost 6 bases, the J end lost 8 bases, and 13 bases lay between the germline ends. Germline V gene data show CDR1 as MNHNS and CDR2 as SASEGT. CDR3 length: 12 residues. The DNA of the CDR3 is TGTGCCAGCAGCCCTCTTTATCTGGGCTACACCTTC. Protein sequence: CASSPLYLGYTF.

This sequence joins TRBV10-1 and TRBJ2-3, with a weak D call TRBD1 (6 bases). Per germline, CDR1 WNHNN and CDR2 SYGVQD (reference sequence). The CDR3 is 15 amino acids. Trimming pared 3 bases from V and 7 bases from J, leaving 17 bases between. The CDR3 loop reads CASSDTGRGPNTQYF. CDR3 DNA: TGCGCCAGCAGTGATACAGGGAGAGGCCCAAATACGCAGTATTTT.

The genes are TRBV19 and TRBJ1-5; 7 bases line up with TRBD1. Germline V CDR1 and CDR2: LNHDA, SQIVND (reference sequence). This CDR3 region has 15 residues. J was trimmed by 6 bases and V by 5 bases; bases with no gene match: 10. The CDR3 nucleotides read TGTGCCAGTAGTCCAACTACAGGGGCAGGTCAGCCCCAGCATTTT. It encodes CASSPTTGAGQPQHF.

The rearrangement joins TRBV30 to TRBJ1-1; possible D gene TRBD1, 5 bases. Trimming shortened V by 8 bases and J by 1 base, and 11 bases separated the two germline ends. CDR3 length equals 12 residues. Germline V CDR1 and CDR2: GTSNPN, SVGIG (reference sequence). The CDR3: CAVTQENTEAFF. The CDR3 region has the DNA TGTGCCGTGACACAGGAGAACACTGAAGCTTTCTTT.

The chain combines TRBV19 with TRBJ2-5; weak D call: TRBD2 (5 bases). The J call may be wrong; the DNA end is better matched by TRBJ2-7. The CDR3 contains 13 residues. Germline loops: CDR1 LNHDA, CDR2 SQIVND (reference sequence). CDR3 region: CASSIGISYEQYF. In DNA, the CDR3 is TGTGCCAGTAGCATCGGGATCTCCTACGAGCAGTACTTC.

This clone was counted only a few times. The chain employs TRBV27 and TRBJ1-6; no firm D call. The CDR3 spans 16 residues. Trimming removed 3 bases at V and 10 bases at J, with 19 bases between. CDR1 MNHEY and CDR2 SMNVEV come from the germline V gene (reference sequence). CDR3 sequence reads: CASSFYSEGFGSPLHF. The DNA for the CDR3 is TGTGCCAGCAGTTTTTACTCCGAGGGATTCGGCTCACCCCTCCACTTT.

The chain combines TRBV5-6 with TRBJ2-3, with 7 nucleotides matching TRBD2. Germline CDR1 SGHDT, CDR2 YYEEEE. The CDR3 consists of 15 residues. V lost 1 base and J lost 0; bases outside the gene matches: 2. For the CDR3, the DNA is TGTGCCAGCAGCTTGTGGGGGGGAAGCACAGATACGCAGTATTTT. Amino acid sequence: CASSLWGGSTDTQYF.

This sequence joins TRBV7-9 and TRBJ1-1, with D unresolved. Germline V gene lookup returns CDR1 SEHNR and CDR2 FQNEAQ (reference sequence). The CDR3 is 13 amino acids. V lost 4 bases and J 4 bases, leaving 10 bases between the germline ends. CDR3 nucleotide sequence: TGTGCCAGCAGCTCCGCGCTTGGCACTGAAGCTTTCTTT. Its protein is CASSSALGTEAFF.